This T cell receptor (beta chain) was identified during a study of human T cells and chemical hapten exposure. Study-level background: Patches with 0.01% DPC went on the upper back, and the tests were read at 6 days.

One entry per CDR3 protein, called by TCRdb with MiXCR from the RACE reads. This sample has about 85,000 distinct CDR3 sequences, with approximately 9% found just once. General study findings and limits: Expanded TCRs produced significantly more large CDR3 similarity clusters than controls did.

Trimming cost V 0 bases and J 1 base, with 10 bases left between them. This CDR3 comprises 15 residues. Germline V gene sequence: CDR1 MNHEY, CDR2 SMNVEV (reference sequence). This clonotype was seen a few times. Its target is unknown. Time point indicated: pre-sensitization, week 0. Sample treatment: therapeutic diphenylcyclopropenone sensitization with weekly scalp DPC. The rearrangement joins TRBV27 to TRBJ2-7; D gene uncertain. This clonotype was sampled from a man aged 40-50 years with alopecia areata. Some clones in this sample may be carry-over from other donors' samples. Sequenced here: whole blood, sampled in connection with sensitization to the hapten diphenylcyclopropenone (DPC). The CDR3 is CASSLSPDQSYEQYF. DNA for the CDR3: TGTGCCAGCAGTTTATCCCCCGACCAGTCCTACGAGCAGTACTTC.